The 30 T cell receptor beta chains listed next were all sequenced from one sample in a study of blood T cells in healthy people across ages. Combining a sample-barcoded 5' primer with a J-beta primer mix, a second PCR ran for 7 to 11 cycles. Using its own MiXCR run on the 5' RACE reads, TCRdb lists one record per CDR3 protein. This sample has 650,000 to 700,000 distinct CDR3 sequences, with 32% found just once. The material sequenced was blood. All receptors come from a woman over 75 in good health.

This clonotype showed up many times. In nucleotides, the CDR3 is TGTGCCAGCAGCCACGACAGGGGGCGAGAGACCCAGTACTTC. Its protein product is CASSHDRGRETQYF. The chain is built from TRBV12-3 or TRBV12-4 and TRBJ2-5; 10 positions match TRBD1. V trimming: 6 bases; J trimming: 4 bases; junction bases outside the gene matches: 5. There are 14 residues in the CDR3.

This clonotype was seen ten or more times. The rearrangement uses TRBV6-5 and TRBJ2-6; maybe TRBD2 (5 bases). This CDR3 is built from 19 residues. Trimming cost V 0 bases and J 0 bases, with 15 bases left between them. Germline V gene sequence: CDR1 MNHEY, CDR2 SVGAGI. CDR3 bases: TGTGCCAGCAGTTACTCCCCAGGAGCGGCCTTCTCTGGGGCCAACGTCCTGACTTTC. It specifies CASSYSPGAAFSGANVLTF.

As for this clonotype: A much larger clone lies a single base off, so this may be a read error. This chain's CDR3 is CAGSEGGGPSHEQYF. The DNA for the CDR3 is TGTGCCGGCAGTGAAGGCGGGGGCCCCTCCCACGAGCAGTACTTC. The gene calls are TRBV6-1 and TRBJ2-7; tentatively, D is TRBD2 (7 bases). Germline V gene lookup returns CDR1 MNHNS and CDR2 SASEGT. CDR3 length equals 15 residues.

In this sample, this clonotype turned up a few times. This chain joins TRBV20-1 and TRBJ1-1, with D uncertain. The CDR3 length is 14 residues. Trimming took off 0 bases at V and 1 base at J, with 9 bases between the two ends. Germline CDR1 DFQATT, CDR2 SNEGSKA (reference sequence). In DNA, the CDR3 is TGCAGTGCTAGAGAGGGGAAGAGGAACACTGAAGCTTTCTTT. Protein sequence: CSAREGKRNTEAFF.

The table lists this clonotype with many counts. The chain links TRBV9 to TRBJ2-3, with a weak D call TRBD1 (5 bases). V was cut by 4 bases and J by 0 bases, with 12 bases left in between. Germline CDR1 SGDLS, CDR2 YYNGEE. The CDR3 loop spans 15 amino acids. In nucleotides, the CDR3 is TGTGCCAGCAGCCCATGGGGCCCTAGCACAGATACGCAGTATTTT. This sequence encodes CASSPWGPSTDTQYF.

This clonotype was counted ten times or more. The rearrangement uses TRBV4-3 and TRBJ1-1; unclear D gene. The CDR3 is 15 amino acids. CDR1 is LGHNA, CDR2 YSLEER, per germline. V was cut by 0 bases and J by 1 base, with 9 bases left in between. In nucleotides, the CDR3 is TGCGCCAGCAGCCAAGAGGCACGGGGGAACACTGAAGCTTTCTTT. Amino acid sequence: CASSQEARGNTEAFF.

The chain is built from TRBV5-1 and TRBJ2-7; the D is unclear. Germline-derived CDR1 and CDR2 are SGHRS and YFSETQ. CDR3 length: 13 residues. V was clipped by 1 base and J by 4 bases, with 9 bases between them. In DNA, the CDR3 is TGCGCCAGCAGCTTGTTCTTAGGGTACGAGCAGTACTTC. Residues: CASSLFLGYEQYF.

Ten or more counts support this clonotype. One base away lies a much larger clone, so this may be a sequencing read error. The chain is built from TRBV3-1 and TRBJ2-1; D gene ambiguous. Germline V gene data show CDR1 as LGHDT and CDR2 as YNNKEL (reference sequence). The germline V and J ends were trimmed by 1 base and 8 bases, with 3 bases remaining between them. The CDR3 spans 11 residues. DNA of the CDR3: TGTGCCAGCAGCCAAGCCCATGAGCAGTTCTTC. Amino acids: CASSQAHEQFF.

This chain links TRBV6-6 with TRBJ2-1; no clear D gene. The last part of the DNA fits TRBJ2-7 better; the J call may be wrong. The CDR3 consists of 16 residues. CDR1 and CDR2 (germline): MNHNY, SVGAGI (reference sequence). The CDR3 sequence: CASSSTSISSYNEQYF. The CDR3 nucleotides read TGTGCCAGCAGTTCGACGTCCATAAGCTCCTACAATGAGCAGTACTTC.

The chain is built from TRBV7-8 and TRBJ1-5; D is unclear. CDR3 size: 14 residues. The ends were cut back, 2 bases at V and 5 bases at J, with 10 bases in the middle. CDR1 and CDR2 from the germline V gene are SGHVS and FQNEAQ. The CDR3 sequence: CASSLSRRDQPQHF. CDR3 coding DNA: TGTGCCAGCAGCTTAAGTCGTAGGGATCAGCCCCAGCATTTT.

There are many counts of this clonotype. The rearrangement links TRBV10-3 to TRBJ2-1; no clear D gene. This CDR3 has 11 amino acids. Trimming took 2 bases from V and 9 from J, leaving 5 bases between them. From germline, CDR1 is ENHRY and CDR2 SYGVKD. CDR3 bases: TGTGCCATCAGTGAGCTAGGTGAGCAGTTCTTC. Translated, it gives CAISELGEQFF.

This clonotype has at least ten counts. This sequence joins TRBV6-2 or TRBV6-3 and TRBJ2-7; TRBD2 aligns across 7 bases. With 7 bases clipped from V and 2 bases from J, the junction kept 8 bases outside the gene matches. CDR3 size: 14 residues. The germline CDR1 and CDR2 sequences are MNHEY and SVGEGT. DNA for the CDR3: TGTGCCAGCACCCTGGACGGGGGGACCTACGAGCAGTACTTC. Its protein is CASTLDGGTYEQYF.

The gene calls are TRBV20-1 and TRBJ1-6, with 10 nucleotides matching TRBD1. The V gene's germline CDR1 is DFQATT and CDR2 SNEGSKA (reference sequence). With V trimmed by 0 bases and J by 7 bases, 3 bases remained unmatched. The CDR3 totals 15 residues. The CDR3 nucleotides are TGCAGTGCTAGAGATCCGGGACAGGGGAATTCACCCCTCCACTTT. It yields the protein CSARDPGQGNSPLHF.

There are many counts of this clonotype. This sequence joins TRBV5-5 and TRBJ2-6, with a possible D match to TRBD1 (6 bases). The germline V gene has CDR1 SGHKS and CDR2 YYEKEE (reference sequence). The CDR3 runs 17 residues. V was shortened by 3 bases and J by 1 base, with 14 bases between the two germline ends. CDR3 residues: CASSSNLQGSGANVLTF. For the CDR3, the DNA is TGTGCCAGCAGCTCCAACTTACAGGGATCTGGGGCCAACGTCCTGACTTTC.

The CDR3 protein is CASRNRDLYGYTF. The CDR3 DNA is TGTGCCAGCAGAAACAGGGACCTCTATGGCTACACCTTC. The V gene is TRBV6-5, the J gene TRBJ1-2, with D possibly matching TRBD1 (6 bases). The CDR3 runs 13 residues. Germline V gene lookup returns CDR1 MNHEY and CDR2 SVGAGI. V lost 6 bases to trimming and J lost 4 bases, with 12 bases between them.

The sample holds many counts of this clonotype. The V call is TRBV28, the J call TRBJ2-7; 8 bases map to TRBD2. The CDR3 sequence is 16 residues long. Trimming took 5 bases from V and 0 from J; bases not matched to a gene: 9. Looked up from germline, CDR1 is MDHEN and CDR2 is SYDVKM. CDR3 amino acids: CASSPLAGTSSYEQYF. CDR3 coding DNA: TGTGCCAGCAGTCCCTTAGCGGGGACTAGCTCCTACGAGCAGTACTTC.

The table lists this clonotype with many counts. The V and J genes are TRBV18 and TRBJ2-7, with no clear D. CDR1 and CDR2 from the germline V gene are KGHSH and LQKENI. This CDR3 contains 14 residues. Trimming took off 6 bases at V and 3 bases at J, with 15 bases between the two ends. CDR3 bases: TGTGCCAGCTCTAATCCCGGAACCTACTACGAGCAGTACTTC. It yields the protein CASSNPGTYYEQYF.

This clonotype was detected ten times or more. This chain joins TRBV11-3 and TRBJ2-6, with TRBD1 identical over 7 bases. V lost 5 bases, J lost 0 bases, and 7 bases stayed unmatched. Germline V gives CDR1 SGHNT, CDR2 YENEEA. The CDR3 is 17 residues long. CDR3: CASSPGTVSSGANVLTF. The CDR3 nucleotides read TGTGCCAGCAGCCCAGGGACAGTTAGCTCTGGGGCCAACGTCCTGACTTTC.

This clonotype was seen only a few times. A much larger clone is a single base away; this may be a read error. The CDR3 region is CASSLGASGVGNEQYF. CDR3 nucleotides: TGTGCCAGCAGTCTCGGGGCTAGCGGGGTAGGGAATGAGCAGTACTTC. The chain combines TRBV27 with TRBJ2-5, with 9 bases that match TRBD2. V was pared by 5 bases and J by 11 bases, with 18 bases of the junction left unmatched. The CDR3 totals 16 residues. Germline CDR1 is MNHEY and CDR2 is SMNVEV (reference sequence).

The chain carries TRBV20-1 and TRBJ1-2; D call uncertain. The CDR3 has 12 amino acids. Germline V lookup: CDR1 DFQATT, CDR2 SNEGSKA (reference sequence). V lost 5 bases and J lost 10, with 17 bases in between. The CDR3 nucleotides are TGCAGTGCTTGGGTAGTAGGATGGGACTACACCTTC. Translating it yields CSAWVVGWDYTF.

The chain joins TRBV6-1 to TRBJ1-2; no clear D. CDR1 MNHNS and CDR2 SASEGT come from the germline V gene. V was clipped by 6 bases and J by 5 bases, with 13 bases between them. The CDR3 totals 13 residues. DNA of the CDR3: TGTGCCAGCAGGGAAAAGGGCGGGTATGGCTACACCTTC. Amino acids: CASREKGGYGYTF.

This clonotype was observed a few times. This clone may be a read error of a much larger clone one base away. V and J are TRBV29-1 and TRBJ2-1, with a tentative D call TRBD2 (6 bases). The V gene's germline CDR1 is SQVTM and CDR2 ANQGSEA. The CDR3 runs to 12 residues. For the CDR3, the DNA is TGCAGTATCAAGGAGGTTCGGGAGACCCAGTTCTTC. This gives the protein CSIKEVRETQFF.

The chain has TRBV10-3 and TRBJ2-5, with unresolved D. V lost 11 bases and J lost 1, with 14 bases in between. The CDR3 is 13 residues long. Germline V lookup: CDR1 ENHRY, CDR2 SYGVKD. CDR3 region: CAAARNSQETQYF. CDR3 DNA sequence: TGTGCCGCCGCGCGTAACAGCCAAGAGACCCAGTACTTC.

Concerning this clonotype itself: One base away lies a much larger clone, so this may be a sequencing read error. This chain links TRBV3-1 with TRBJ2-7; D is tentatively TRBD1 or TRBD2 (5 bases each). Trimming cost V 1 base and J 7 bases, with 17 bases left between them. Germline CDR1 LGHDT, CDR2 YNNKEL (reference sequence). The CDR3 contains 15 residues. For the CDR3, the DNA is TGTGCCAGCAGCCAAGGGCAGGGACCCTACAATGAGCAGTACTTC. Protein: CASSQGQGPYNEQYF.

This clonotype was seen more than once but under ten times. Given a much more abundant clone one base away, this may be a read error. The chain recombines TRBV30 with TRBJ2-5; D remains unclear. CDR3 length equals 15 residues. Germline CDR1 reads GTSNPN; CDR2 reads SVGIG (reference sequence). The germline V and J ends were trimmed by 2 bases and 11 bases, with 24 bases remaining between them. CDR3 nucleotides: TGTGCCTGGAGTCCCAGGACGGCGGTAGTAAATGAGCAGTACTTC. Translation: CAWSPRTAVVNEQYF.

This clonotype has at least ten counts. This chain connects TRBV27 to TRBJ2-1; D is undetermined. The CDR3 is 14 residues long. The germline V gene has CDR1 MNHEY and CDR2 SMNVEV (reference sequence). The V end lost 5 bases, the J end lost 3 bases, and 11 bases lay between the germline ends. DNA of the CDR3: TGTGCCAGCAGTGTCGACATCTTCTACAATGAGCAGTTCTTC. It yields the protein CASSVDIFYNEQFF.

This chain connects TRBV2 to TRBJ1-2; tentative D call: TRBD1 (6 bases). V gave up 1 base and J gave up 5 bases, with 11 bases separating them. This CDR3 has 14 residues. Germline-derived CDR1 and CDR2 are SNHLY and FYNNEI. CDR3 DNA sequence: TGTGCCAGCAGTGAAGAAGGGGGGGGTTATGGCTACACCTTC. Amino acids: CASSEEGGGYGYTF. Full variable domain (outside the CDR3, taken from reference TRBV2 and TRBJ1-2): EPEVTQTPSHQVTQMGQEVILRCVPISNHLYFYWYRQILGQKVEFLVSFYNNEISEKSEIFDDQFSVERPDGSNFTLKIRSTKLEDSAMYFCASSEEGGGYGYTFGSGTRLTVV.

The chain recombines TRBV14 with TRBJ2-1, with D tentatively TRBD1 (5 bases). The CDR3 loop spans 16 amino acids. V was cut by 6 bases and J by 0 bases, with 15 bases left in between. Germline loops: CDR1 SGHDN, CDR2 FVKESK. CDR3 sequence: CASSPRGSSSYNEQFF. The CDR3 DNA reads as TGTGCCAGCAGTCCTAGGGGATCGAGCTCCTACAATGAGCAGTTCTTC.

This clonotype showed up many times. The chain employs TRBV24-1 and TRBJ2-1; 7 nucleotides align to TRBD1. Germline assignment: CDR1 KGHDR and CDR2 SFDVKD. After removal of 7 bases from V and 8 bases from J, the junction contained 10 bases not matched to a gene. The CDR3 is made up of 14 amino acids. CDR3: CATREQGFADEQFF. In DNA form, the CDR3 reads TGTGCCACCAGGGAACAGGGGTTTGCAGATGAGCAGTTCTTC.

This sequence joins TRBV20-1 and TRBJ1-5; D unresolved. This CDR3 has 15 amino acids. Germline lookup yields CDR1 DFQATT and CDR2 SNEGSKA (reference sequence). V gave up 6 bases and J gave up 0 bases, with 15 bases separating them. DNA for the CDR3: TGCAGTGCCGGTAGGACTCGGTATAGCAATCAGCCCCAGCATTTT. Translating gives CSAGRTRYSNQPQHF.